Listed below are T cell receptor beta chains from one sample, sequenced in a study of metastatic and nonmetastatic thyroid tumors. Through MiXCR, TCRdb re-clonotyped the PCR reads. The sample yields tens of thousands of clones, 22% seen once. The sequenced sample consisted of blood. These receptor sequences come from a female donor with papillary thyroid cancer or a benign thyroid nodule (not recorded which). Some clones in this sample may be carry-over from other donors' samples. Each CDR3 is given with its conserved first and last residue. The D gene is left open where the match is weak. The size field is filled for only some rows; it gives once, few, many or a size class.

d_call: -
clone_size: many
j_call: TRBJ1-6
v_call: TRBV20-1
cdr3_nt: TGCAGTGCAGAGAAGGACGGGAGTAATTCACCCCTCCACTTT
cdr3_aa: CSAEKDGSNSPLHF

d_call: -
clone_size: many
j_call: TRBJ2-5
v_call: TRBV5-6
cdr3_nt: TGTGCCAGCAGCTTGCAGGGGAGGGAGACCCAGTACTTC
cdr3_aa: CASSLQGRETQYF

d_call: TRBD1
clone_size: few
j_call: TRBJ1-2
v_call: TRBV29-1
cdr3_nt: TGCAGCGCCGGATTTGGACAGGGCCATGGCTACACCTTC
cdr3_aa: CSAGFGQGHGYTF

d_call: TRBD1
clone_size: many
j_call: TRBJ2-6
v_call: TRBV20-1
cdr3_nt: TGCAGTGCTAGGAAGACAGGGATTCGCTCTGGGGCCAACGTCCTGACTTTC
cdr3_aa: CSARKTGIRSGANVLTF

d_call: -
clone_size: many
j_call: TRBJ1-3
v_call: TRBV12-3/TRBV12-4
cdr3_nt: TGTGCCAGCAGCTGGGGCAGGGGTGCTGGAAACACCATATATTTT
cdr3_aa: CASSWGRGAGNTIYF

d_call: TRBD2
clone_size: few
j_call: TRBJ2-1
v_call: TRBV6-4
cdr3_nt: TGTGCCAGCAGTGATCCTAGCGGGGGCTACAATGAGCAGTTCTTC
cdr3_aa: CASSDPSGGYNEQFF

d_call: -
clone_size: -
j_call: TRBJ1-1
v_call: TRBV25-1
cdr3_nt: TGTGCCGGCAGTGAATGGGGGACGGGGGCTTTCTTT
cdr3_aa: CAGSEWGTGAFF

d_call: -
clone_size: -
j_call: TRBJ2-5
v_call: TRBV7-2
cdr3_nt: TGTGCCAGCAGCCGTTACTGGGACATGGGTGGGGAGACCCAGTACTTC
cdr3_aa: CASSRYWDMGGETQYF

d_call: TRBD1
clone_size: -
j_call: TRBJ1-6
v_call: TRBV5-6
cdr3_nt: TGTGCCCGCAGCCCACTCCAGAGGACAGGGGGCGGGGGTTCACCCCTCCACTTT
cdr3_aa: CARSPLQRTGGGGSPLHF

d_call: -
clone_size: -
j_call: TRBJ2-1
v_call: TRBV20-1
cdr3_nt: TGCAGTGCTAGTCGCCCCTCTGGGGGCAATGAGCAGTTCTTC
cdr3_aa: CSASRPSGGNEQFF

d_call: -
clone_size: few
j_call: TRBJ2-1
v_call: TRBV7-6
cdr3_nt: TGTGCCAGCAGCTTTGTACTAGTCCCCTACAATGAGCAGTTCTTC
cdr3_aa: CASSFVLVPYNEQFF

d_call: -
clone_size: -
j_call: TRBJ1-6
v_call: TRBV5-6
cdr3_nt: TGTGCCAGCAGCCCACTCCAGAGGACATGGGGCGCGCGTTCACCCCTCCACTTT
cdr3_aa: CASSPLQRTWGARSPLHF

d_call: -
clone_size: -
j_call: TRBJ2-2
v_call: TRBV27
cdr3_nt: TGTGCCAGCAGTTTGCTAACGATCGGGGAGCTGTTTTTT
cdr3_aa: CASSLLTIGELFF

d_call: -
clone_size: -
j_call: TRBJ2-3
v_call: TRBV20-1
cdr3_nt: TGCAGTGCTAGAAGAGCTACGGGCGCTTGGGCAGATACGCAGTATTTT
cdr3_aa: CSARRATGAWADTQYF

d_call: TRBD1
clone_size: many
j_call: TRBJ1-1
v_call: TRBV12-3/TRBV12-4
cdr3_nt: TGTGCCAGCAGTTTGACAGGGACTCTCACTGAAGCTTTCTTT
cdr3_aa: CASSLTGTLTEAFF

d_call: TRBD2
clone_size: many
j_call: TRBJ2-1
v_call: TRBV9
cdr3_nt: TGTGCCAGCAGTTACTCCCCACCAGCGGGGGTTTTTAATGAGCAGTTCTTC
cdr3_aa: CASSYSPPAGVFNEQFF

d_call: -
clone_size: many
j_call: TRBJ2-2
v_call: TRBV7-6
cdr3_nt: TGTGCCAGCAGCTTAGGGTACATCGGGAACACCGGGGAGCTGTTTTTT
cdr3_aa: CASSLGYIGNTGELFF

d_call: TRBD1
clone_size: few
j_call: TRBJ1-1
v_call: TRBV28
cdr3_nt: TGTTCCAGCGGGACAGGGATGAACACTGAAGCTCTCTTT
cdr3_aa: CSSGTGMNTEALF

d_call: -
clone_size: many
j_call: TRBJ2-2
v_call: TRBV5-1
cdr3_nt: TGCGCCAGCAGCCCTTTTTGGATAGGACTTAACACCGGGGAGCTGTTTTTT
cdr3_aa: CASSPFWIGLNTGELFF

d_call: -
clone_size: many
j_call: TRBJ1-1
v_call: TRBV19
cdr3_nt: TGTGCCAGTAGAGGGACTATCACTGAAGCTTTCTTT
cdr3_aa: CASRGTITEAFF

d_call: TRBD2
clone_size: few
j_call: TRBJ2-7
v_call: TRBV6-1
cdr3_nt: TGTGCCAGCAGGGTAGCGGGAGGGAGCTACGAGCAGTACTTC
cdr3_aa: CASRVAGGSYEQYF

d_call: TRBD2
clone_size: many
j_call: TRBJ2-1
v_call: TRBV5-1
cdr3_nt: TGCGCCAGCAGCTGGACCGGGACTAGCCACAATGAGCAGTTCTTC
cdr3_aa: CASSWTGTSHNEQFF

d_call: -
clone_size: -
j_call: TRBJ1-1
v_call: TRBV7-8
cdr3_nt: TGTACCAGCAGCTTAGCGGTGTTTCACGGCACTGAAGCTTTCTTT
cdr3_aa: CTSSLAVFHGTEAFF

d_call: -
clone_size: many
j_call: TRBJ2-5
v_call: TRBV20-1
cdr3_nt: TGCAGTGCTAGTTTTCCGGGGGCAGAGACCCAGTACTTC
cdr3_aa: CSASFPGAETQYF

d_call: -
clone_size: -
j_call: TRBJ1-5
v_call: TRBV4-3
cdr3_nt: TGCGCCAGCAGCCAACATTCCTATCAGCCCCAGCATTTT
cdr3_aa: CASSQHSYQPQHF

d_call: TRBD1
clone_size: -
j_call: TRBJ2-5
v_call: TRBV6-2/TRBV6-3
cdr3_nt: TGTGCCAGCCGCCCGGGGACAGGGGTGAAGACCCAGTACTTC
cdr3_aa: CASRPGTGVKTQYF

d_call: -
clone_size: many
j_call: TRBJ1-2
v_call: TRBV30
cdr3_nt: TGTGCCTGGAGTAGGGGTTGGTATGGCTACACCTTC
cdr3_aa: CAWSRGWYGYTF

d_call: -
clone_size: many
j_call: TRBJ1-1
v_call: TRBV7-2
cdr3_nt: TGTGCCAGCAGCTTATACGAGAACACTGAAGCTTTCTTT
cdr3_aa: CASSLYENTEAFF

d_call: -
clone_size: -
j_call: TRBJ2-3
v_call: TRBV6-2/TRBV6-3
cdr3_nt: TGTGCCAGCAGTTACTCTAGCACAGATACGCAGTATTTT
cdr3_aa: CASSYSSTDTQYF

d_call: -
clone_size: many
j_call: TRBJ1-4
v_call: TRBV7-2
cdr3_nt: TGTGCCAGCAGCTTACAGGCTGCAACTAATGAAAAACTGTTTTTT
cdr3_aa: CASSLQAATNEKLFF

d_call: -
clone_size: -
j_call: TRBJ1-5
v_call: TRBV20-1
cdr3_nt: TGCAGTGCTTCCCATCCATCAGGAGGCAATCAGCCCCAGCATTTT
cdr3_aa: CSASHPSGGNQPQHF

d_call: -
clone_size: many
j_call: TRBJ2-6
v_call: TRBV7-9
cdr3_nt: TGTGCCAGCAGCCCATCTGGGGCCAACGTCCTGACTTTC
cdr3_aa: CASSPSGANVLTF

d_call: TRBD2
clone_size: many
j_call: TRBJ2-7
v_call: TRBV20-1
cdr3_nt: TGCAGTGCTCCCGCCGGACTAGCGGGAGCCGAGCAGTACTTC
cdr3_aa: CSAPAGLAGAEQYF

d_call: -
clone_size: once
j_call: TRBJ1-1
v_call: TRBV18
cdr3_nt: TGTGCCAGCTCAGCTGGTCAGAGGAACACTGAAGCTTTCTTT
cdr3_aa: CASSAGQRNTEAFF

d_call: TRBD1
clone_size: -
j_call: TRBJ1-1
v_call: TRBV6-5
cdr3_nt: TGTGCCAGCAGTTACTCTGGGACAGGGGTTAGTACTGAAGCTTTCTTT
cdr3_aa: CASSYSGTGVSTEAFF

d_call: -
clone_size: many
j_call: TRBJ2-3
v_call: TRBV2
cdr3_nt: TGTGCCAGCTCCAGAGGGGGTTCAGATACGCAGTGTTTT
cdr3_aa: CASSRGGSDTQCF

d_call: -
clone_size: medium-sized
j_call: TRBJ2-2
v_call: TRBV12-3/TRBV12-4
cdr3_nt: TGTGCCAGCAGTTTAAGGGGAATAAACACCGGGGAGCTGTTTTTT
cdr3_aa: CASSLRGINTGELFF